Listed here are 10 T cell receptor beta chains from one sample, sequenced in a study of metastatic and nonmetastatic thyroid tumors. Via MiXCR, TCRdb re-called the PCR reads. The sample has approximately 12,000 clones, approximately 25% seen once. There were no patients who had received any treatment before thyroid surgery. The specimen sequenced was tumor tissue. The receptors were gathered from a female donor with papillary thyroid cancer or a benign thyroid nodule (not recorded which). Some clones in this sample may be carry-over from other donors' samples.

CDR3 region: CSARDGAAPSWNSPLHF. The CDR3 DNA reads TGCAGTGCTAGAGATGGGGCGGCTCCGAGCTGGAATTCACCCCTCCACTTT. This rearrangement joins TRBV20-1 to TRBJ1-6; D perhaps matches TRBD1 (5 bases). The CDR3 runs to 17 residues. V was trimmed by 0 bases and J by 7 bases, leaving 19 bases between them. Germline assignment: CDR1 DFQATT and CDR2 SNEGSKA (reference sequence).

The rearrangement uses TRBV2 and TRBJ1-2; 7 positions match TRBD1. Germline lookup yields CDR1 SNHLY and CDR2 FYNNEI. The CDR3 covers 15 residues. V lost 8 bases to trimming and J lost 6 bases; unmatched junction nucleotides: 15. CDR3 amino acids: CASFPRQGNYDGYTF. The CDR3 coding sequence is TGTGCCAGCTTCCCCCGACAGGGCAACTATGATGGCTACACCTTC.

The chain uses TRBV12-3 or TRBV12-4 and TRBJ2-4, with D possibly matching TRBD1 (6 bases). This CDR3 comprises 15 residues. Trimming shortened V by 6 bases and J by 0 bases, and 12 bases separated the two germline ends. The CDR3 loop is CASREDRLAKNIQYF. CDR3 nucleotide sequence: TGTGCCAGCAGAGAGGACAGATTAGCCAAAAACATTCAGTACTTC.

As regards this clone: Given a much more abundant clone one base away, this may be a read error. Within the sample, other DNA sequences also encode this same CDR3. This sequence joins TRBV7-9 and TRBJ1-3; perhaps TRBD1 as D (5 bases). Germline lookup yields CDR1 SEHNR and CDR2 FQNEAQ (reference sequence). The CDR3 covers 15 residues. Trimming left V 3 bases short and J 9 bases short, with 18 bases between. CDR3 DNA: TGTGCCAGCAGCTTTTCCCGGTTGGCTGGGACCACCATATATTTT. Translating gives CASSFSRLAGTTIYF.

This clone was recorded a few times. This rearrangement joins TRBV6-2 or TRBV6-3 to TRBJ2-7; 7 bases line up with TRBD2. CDR1 is MNHEY and CDR2 is SVGEGT in the germline V gene. After removal of 7 bases from V and 6 bases from J, the junction contained 9 bases not matched to a gene. This CDR3 spans 13 amino acids. The CDR3, as DNA: TGTGCCAGCACAACTAGCGAAAGAGGCGAGCAGTACTTC. Translated, it gives CASTTSERGEQYF.

The CDR3 DNA is TGTGCCGGCGAGGAGGGGCCTGGTGATCAGCCCCAGCATTTT. This gives the protein CAGEEGPGDQPQHF. This chain uses TRBV6-1 with TRBJ1-5; perhaps TRBD1 as D (5 bases). CDR1 is MNHNS, CDR2 SASEGT, per germline. The CDR3 has 14 residues. V was shortened by 11 bases and J by 5 bases, with 19 bases between the two germline ends.

This sequence joins TRBV7-2 and TRBJ1-2, with no clear D. The ends were cut back, 5 bases at V and 8 bases at J, with 15 bases in the middle. The CDR3 has 13 residues. Germline CDR1 is SGHTA and CDR2 is FQGNSA. Here the CDR3 reads CASSLTLVGGYTF. The CDR3 nucleotides read TGTGCCAGCAGCCTAACCCTGGTGGGGGGCTACACCTTC.

This clone appeared many times. V and J are TRBV12-3 or TRBV12-4 and TRBJ2-1; either TRBD1 or TRBD2 may supply D (5 bases each). This CDR3 spans 16 amino acids. Trimming took 1 base from V and 0 from J, leaving 10 bases between them. DNA of the CDR3: TGTGCCAGCAGTTTAGTCCCAGGGAGCTCCTACAATGAGCAGTTCTTC. Its protein product is CASSLVPGSSYNEQFF.

In its sample, this clone was seen many times. The chain recombines TRBV12-3 or TRBV12-4 with TRBJ1-2; 8 nucleotides agree with TRBD1. With V trimmed by 7 bases and J by 4 bases, 8 bases remained unmatched. The CDR3 loop spans 14 amino acids. CDR3 bases: TGTGCCAGCACTGCCCGGACAGGGATCTATGGCTACACCTTC. This encodes CASTARTGIYGYTF.

This clone is termed medium-sized (0.01 to 0.1%). The CDR3 bases are TGTGCCAGCAGTGACGAAAAGAACATAGGCTACACCTTC. This sequence encodes CASSDEKNIGYTF. This chain joins TRBV2 and TRBJ1-2; D is unresolved. CDR1 and CDR2 (germline): SNHLY, FYNNEI. The CDR3 extends over 13 amino acids. The V end lost 3 bases, the J end lost 8 bases, and 13 bases lay between the germline ends.